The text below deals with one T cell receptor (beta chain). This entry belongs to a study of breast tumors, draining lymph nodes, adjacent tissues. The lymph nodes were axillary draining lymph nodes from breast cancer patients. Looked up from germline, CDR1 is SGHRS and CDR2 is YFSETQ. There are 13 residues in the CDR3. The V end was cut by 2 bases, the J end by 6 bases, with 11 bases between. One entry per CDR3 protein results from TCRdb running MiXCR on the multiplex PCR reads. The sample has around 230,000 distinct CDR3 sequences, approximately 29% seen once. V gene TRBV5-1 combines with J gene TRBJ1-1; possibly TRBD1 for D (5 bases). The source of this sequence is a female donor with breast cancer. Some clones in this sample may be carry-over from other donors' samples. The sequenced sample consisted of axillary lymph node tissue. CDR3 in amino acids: CASSFGTGAEAFF. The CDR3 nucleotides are TGCGCCAGCAGCTTCGGCACAGGCGCTGAAGCTTTCTTT. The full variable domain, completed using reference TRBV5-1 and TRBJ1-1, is KAGVTQTPRYLIKTRGQQVTLSCSPISGHRSVSWYQQTPGQGLQFLFEYFSETQRNKGNFPGRFSGRQFSNSRSEMNVSTLELGDSALYLCASSFGTGAEAFFGQGTRLTVV.